Presented here are 4 T cell receptor beta chains from one specimen sequenced in a study of cytotoxic CD8 clonotypes in ibrutinib-treated CLL. The protocol was immunoSEQ multiplex PCR, while the TCRdb copy is restricted to in-frame clones and leaves out a portion. The repertoire consists of over 250,000 clones, with 60% to 80% occurring once and the leading ten covering around 5.1%. The sequencing here drew on PBMCs, taken at disease progression, from a patient treated with ibrutinib. The receptors stem from a human donor with chronic lymphocytic leukemia.

The chain combines TRBV5-6 with TRBJ2-7; either TRBD1 or TRBD2 may fit D (5 bases each). Trimming took off 4 bases at V and 5 bases at J, with 16 bases between the two ends. This CDR3 is 14 amino acids long. Per the germline V gene, CDR1 is SGHDT and CDR2 is YYEEEE. CDR3 DNA sequence: TGTGCCAGCAGCACCTCCGGGGCTTACGACGAGCAGTACTTC. The encoded protein is CASSTSGAYDEQYF.

The chain carries TRBV11-3 and TRBJ2-1, with TRBD2 identical over 7 bases. Trimming cost V 2 bases and J 10 bases; bases outside gene matches: 5. The CDR3 contains 13 residues. Germline V gene sequence: CDR1 SGHNT, CDR2 YENEEA. In DNA form, the CDR3 reads TGTGCCAGCAGCTTAAGTGGGGGAGGGGAGCAGTTCTTC. Its translation: CASSLSGGGEQFF.

The genes are TRBV29-1 and TRBJ2-3; 7 positions agree with TRBD2. This CDR3 region has 17 residues. V trimming: 3 bases; J trimming: 2 bases; junction bases outside the gene matches: 14. Germline V CDR1 and CDR2: SQVTM, ANQGSEA. In nucleotides, the CDR3 is TGCAGCGTTGATGGCCAGCTCCGGGGACTATACACAGATACGCAGTATTTT. Amino acids: CSVDGQLRGLYTDTQYF.

This clone has only a few counts. The same CDR3 also results from other DNA sequences found in this sample. This rearrangement joins TRBV2 to TRBJ1-1; D ambiguous. CDR1 and CDR2 from the germline V gene are SNHLY and FYNNEI. This CDR3 is built from 13 residues. Trimming took off 6 bases at V and 2 bases at J, with 10 bases between the two ends. CDR3 coding DNA: TGTGCCAGCAGGCTTACAGCAAACACTGAAGCTTTCTTT. This codes for CASRLTANTEAFF.